This T cell receptor (beta chain) was recorded in a study of somatic mutations in cytotoxic T cells in rheumatoid arthritis. The overall study: Including V beta1+ cells that were sequenced for TCRB, some T-cell populations stained with V beta antibodies were flow-sorted at nearly 100% purity.

TCRdb's table, derived via immunoSEQ multiplex PCR, lists solely in-frame clones and lacks some. The table has more than 20,000 clones, more than 75% seen once. The CDR3 contains 20 residues. Notes on this clone: Its antigen is unknown.

Study observations and caveats: The slight TRBV07 underrepresentation in rheumatoid arthritis patients received no adjustment for multiple comparisons. Exceedance of 20% of CD8+ cells by the largest CD8+ clone occurred in about an eighth of the roughly 65 patients. Only rheumatoid arthritis patients, not healthy controls, showed CD8+ clonality increasing with age.

The J gene is TRBJ1-4, the V gene TRBV21-1. TRBV21-1 is classified as a pseudogene. The clonotype was recovered from a man aged 45-65 years in good health. The sample taken for sequencing was CD8+ T cells sorted from blood. CDR3 in amino acids: CASSKDPGRGGLSTNEKLFF. The DNA for the CDR3 is TGTGCCAGCAGCAAAGATCCAGGCAGGGGGGGATTATCAACTAATGAAAAACTGTTTTTT.